This T cell receptor beta chain was sequenced for a study of human T cells and chemical hapten exposure. Looking at the study overall: Diagnoses of alopecia areata, totalis or universalis occurred in mostly female patients.

TCRdb used MiXCR to reprocess the RACE reads, holding one entry per CDR3 protein. The sample contains around 62,000 distinct CDR3 sequences, around 7% of which appear only once. CDR1 is MNHEY and CDR2 is SVGEGT in the germline V gene. The V gene lost 10 bases and the J gene lost 3 bases, with 16 bases spanning the gap. CDR3 size: 15 residues. Findings of the study overall: Sensitizing with DPC caused no change in TCRs above 1 in 1000 frequency.

This clonotype was observed many times. Its specificity is unknown. Time point in this sample: pre-sensitization, week 0. The treatment denotes: therapeutic diphenylcyclopropenone sensitization with weekly scalp DPC. Donation of samples came from alopecia patients who were 18 to 70 years old and suitable for DPC. The sequenced sample was whole blood, obtained in connection with sensitization to the hapten diphenylcyclopropenone (DPC). The receptor was derived from a woman in her twenties or thirties with alopecia areata. Some clones in this sample may be carry-over from other donors' samples. The genes are TRBV6-2 or TRBV6-3 and TRBJ1-6; D remains unclear. The CDR3 nucleotides are TGTGCCACCGCCAAATGGGGTGACTATAATTCACCCCTCCACTTT. It translates to CATAKWGDYNSPLHF.